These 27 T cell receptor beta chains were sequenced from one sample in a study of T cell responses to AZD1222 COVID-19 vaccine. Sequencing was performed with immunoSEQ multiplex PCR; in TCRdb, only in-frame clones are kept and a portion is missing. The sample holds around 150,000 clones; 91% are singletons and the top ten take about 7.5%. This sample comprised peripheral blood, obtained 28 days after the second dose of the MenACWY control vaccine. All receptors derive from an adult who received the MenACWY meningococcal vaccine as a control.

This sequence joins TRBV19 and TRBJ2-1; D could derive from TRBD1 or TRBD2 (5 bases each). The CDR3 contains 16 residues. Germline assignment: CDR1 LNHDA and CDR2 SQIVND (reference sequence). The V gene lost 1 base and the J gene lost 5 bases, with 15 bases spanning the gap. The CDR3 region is CASSIGRDLLNNEQFF. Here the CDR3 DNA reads TGTGCCAGTAGTATAGGCCGGGACCTGCTAAACAATGAGCAGTTCTTC.

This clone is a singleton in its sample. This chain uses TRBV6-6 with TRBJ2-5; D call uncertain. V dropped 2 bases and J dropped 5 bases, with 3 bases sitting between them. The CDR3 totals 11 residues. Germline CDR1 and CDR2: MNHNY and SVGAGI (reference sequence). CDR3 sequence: CASSYKETQYF. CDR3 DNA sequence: TGTGCCAGCAGTTACAAGGAGACCCAGTACTTC.

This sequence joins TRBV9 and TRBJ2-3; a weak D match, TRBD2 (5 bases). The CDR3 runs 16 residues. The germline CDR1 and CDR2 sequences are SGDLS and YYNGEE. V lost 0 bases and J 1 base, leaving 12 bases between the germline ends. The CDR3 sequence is CASSVEDGVGTDTQYF. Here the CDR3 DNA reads TGTGCCAGCAGCGTAGAAGACGGGGTGGGCACAGATACGCAGTATTTT. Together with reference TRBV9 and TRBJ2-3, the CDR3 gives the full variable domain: DSGVTQTPKHLITATGQRVTLRCSPRSGDLSVYWYQQSLDQGLQFLIQYYNGEERAKGNILERFSAQQFPDLHSELNLSSLELGDSALYFCASSVEDGVGTDTQYFGPGTRLTVL.

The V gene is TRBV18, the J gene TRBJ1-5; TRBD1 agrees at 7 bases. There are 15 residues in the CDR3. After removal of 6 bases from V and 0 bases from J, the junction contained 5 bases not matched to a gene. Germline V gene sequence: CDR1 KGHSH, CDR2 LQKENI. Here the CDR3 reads CASSYDRASNQPQHF. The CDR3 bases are TGTGCCAGCTCGTACGACAGGGCTAGCAATCAGCCCCAGCATTTT.

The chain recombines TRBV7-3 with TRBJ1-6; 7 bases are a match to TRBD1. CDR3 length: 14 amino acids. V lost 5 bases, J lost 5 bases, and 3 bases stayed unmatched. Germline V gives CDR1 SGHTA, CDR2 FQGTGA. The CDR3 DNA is TGTGCCAGCAGCACAACAGGGGATAATTCACCCCTCCACTTT. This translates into CASSTTGDNSPLHF.

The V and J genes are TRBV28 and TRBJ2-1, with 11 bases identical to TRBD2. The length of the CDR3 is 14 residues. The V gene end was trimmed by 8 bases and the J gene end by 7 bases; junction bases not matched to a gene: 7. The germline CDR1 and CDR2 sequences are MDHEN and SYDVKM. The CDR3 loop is CASCRLAGNNEQFF. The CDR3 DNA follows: TGTGCCAGCTGCCGACTAGCGGGAAATAATGAGCAGTTCTTC.

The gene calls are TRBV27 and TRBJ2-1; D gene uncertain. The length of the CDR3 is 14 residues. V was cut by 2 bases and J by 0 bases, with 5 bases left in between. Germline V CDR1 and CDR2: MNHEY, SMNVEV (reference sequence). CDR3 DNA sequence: TGTGCCAGCAGTTTAGTAAGCTCCTACAATGAGCAGTTCTTC. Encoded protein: CASSLVSSYNEQFF.

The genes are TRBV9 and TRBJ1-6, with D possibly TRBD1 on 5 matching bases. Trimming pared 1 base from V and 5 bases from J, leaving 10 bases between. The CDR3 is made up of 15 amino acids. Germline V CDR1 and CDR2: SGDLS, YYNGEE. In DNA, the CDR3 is TGTGCCAGCAGCGTACGTCCGACAGATAATTCACCCCTCCACTTT. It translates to CASSVRPTDNSPLHF.

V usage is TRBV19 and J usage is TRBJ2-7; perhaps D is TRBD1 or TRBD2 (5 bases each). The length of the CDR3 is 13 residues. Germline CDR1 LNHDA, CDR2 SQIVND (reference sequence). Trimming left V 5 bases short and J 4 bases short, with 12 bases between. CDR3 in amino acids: CASSDRGDYEQYF. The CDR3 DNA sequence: TGTGCCAGTAGTGATAGAGGGGATTACGAGCAGTACTTC.

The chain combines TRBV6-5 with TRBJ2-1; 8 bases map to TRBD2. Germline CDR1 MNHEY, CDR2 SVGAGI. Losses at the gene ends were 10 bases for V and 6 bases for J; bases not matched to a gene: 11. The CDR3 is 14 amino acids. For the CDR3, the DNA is TGTGCCACCGTACGGGGGGGGGCCATCAATGAGCAGTTCTTC. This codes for CATVRGGAINEQFF.

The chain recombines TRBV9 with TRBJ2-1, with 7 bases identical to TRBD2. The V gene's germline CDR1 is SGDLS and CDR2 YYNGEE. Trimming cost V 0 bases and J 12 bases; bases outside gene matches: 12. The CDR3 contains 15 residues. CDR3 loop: CASSVVDAGDLVQFF. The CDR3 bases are TGTGCCAGCAGCGTAGTCGATGCGGGAGACTTGGTGCAGTTCTTC.

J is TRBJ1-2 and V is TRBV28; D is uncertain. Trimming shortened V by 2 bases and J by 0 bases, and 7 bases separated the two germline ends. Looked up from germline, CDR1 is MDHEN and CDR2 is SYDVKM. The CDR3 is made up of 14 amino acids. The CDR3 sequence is CASSLPVANYGYTF. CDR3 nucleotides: TGTGCCAGCAGTTTACCCGTAGCTAACTATGGCTACACCTTC.

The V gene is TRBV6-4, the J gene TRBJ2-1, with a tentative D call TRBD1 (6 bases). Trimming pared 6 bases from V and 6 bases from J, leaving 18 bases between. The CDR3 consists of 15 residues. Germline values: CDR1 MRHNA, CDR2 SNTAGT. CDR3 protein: CASSQGWELANEQFF. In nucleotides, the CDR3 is TGTGCCAGCAGCCAGGGGTGGGAGCTTGCCAATGAGCAGTTCTTC.

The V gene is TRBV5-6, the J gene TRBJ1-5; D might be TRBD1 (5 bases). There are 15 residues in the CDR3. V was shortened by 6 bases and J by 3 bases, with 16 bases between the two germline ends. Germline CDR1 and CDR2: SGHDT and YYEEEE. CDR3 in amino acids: CASTRGGADNQPQHF. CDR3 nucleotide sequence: TGTGCCAGCACCCGGGGTGGGGCGGACAATCAGCCCCAGCATTTT.

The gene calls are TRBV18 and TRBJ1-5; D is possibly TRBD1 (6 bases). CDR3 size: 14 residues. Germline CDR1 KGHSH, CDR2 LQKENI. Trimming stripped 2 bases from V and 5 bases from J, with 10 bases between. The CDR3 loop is CASSPTGSDQPQHF. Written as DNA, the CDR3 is TGTGCCAGCTCACCAACAGGGAGCGATCAGCCCCAGCATTTT.

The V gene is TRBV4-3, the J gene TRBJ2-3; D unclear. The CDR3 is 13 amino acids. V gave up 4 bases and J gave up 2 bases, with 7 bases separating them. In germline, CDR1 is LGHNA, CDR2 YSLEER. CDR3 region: CASSPRNTDTQYF. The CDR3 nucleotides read TGCGCCAGCAGCCCACGAAACACAGATACGCAGTATTTT.

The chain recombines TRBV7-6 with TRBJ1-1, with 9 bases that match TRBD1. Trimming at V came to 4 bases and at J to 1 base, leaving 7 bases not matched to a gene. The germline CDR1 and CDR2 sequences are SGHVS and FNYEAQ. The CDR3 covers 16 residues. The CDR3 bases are TGTGCCAGCAGCTCACTTACAGGGGGCCCGAACACTGAAGCTTTCTTT. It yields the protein CASSSLTGGPNTEAFF.

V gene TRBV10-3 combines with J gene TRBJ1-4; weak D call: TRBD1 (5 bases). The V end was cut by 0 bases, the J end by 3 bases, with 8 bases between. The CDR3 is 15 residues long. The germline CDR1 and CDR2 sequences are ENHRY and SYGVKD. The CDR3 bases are TGTGCCATCAGTGAGTCCCGACAGTCTAATGAAAAACTGTTTTTT. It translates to CAISESRQSNEKLFF.

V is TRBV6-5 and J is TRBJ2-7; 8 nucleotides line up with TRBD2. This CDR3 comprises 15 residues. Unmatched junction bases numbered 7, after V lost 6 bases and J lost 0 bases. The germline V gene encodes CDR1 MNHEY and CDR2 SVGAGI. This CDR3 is CASRSREDSSYEQYF. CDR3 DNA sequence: TGTGCCAGCAGATCGCGGGAGGACAGCTCCTACGAGCAGTACTTC.

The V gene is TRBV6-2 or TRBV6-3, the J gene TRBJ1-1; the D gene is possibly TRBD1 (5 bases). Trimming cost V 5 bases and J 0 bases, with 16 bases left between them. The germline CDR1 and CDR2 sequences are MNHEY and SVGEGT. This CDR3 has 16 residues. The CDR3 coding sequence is TGTGCCAGCAGTCTATCCCGGGGGGGATTGAACACTGAAGCTTTCTTT. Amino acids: CASSLSRGGLNTEAFF.

The DNA for the CDR3 is TGTGCCAGCAGCAAAGCGCAAAAACGGGACAGTATCACTGAAGCTTTCTTT. Its protein is CASSKAQKRDSITEAFF. The chain couples TRBV21-1 to TRBJ1-1; the table names TRBD1, a call not compared with the DNA. TRBV21-1 is recorded as a pseudogene. The CDR3 is 17 residues long.

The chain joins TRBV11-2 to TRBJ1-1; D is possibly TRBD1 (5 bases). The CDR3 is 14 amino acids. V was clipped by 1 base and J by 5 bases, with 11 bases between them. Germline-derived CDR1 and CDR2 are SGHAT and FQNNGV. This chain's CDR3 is CASSLGGLGTEAFF. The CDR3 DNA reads TGTGCCAGCAGCTTAGGGGGGTTGGGAACTGAAGCTTTCTTT.

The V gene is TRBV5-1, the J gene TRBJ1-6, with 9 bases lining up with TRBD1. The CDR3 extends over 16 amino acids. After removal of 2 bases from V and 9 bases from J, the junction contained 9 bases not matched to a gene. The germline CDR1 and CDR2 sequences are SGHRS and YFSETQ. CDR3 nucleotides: TGCGCCAGCAGCTTTACCTCCGGGACAGGGCGTTCACCCCTCCACTTT. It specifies CASSFTSGTGRSPLHF.

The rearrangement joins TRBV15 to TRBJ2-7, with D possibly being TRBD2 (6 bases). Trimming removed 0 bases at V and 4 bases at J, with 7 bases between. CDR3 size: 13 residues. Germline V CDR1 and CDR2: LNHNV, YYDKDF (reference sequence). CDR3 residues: CATSRDRGYEQYF. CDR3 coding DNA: TGTGCCACCAGCAGAGATCGGGGGTACGAGCAGTACTTC.

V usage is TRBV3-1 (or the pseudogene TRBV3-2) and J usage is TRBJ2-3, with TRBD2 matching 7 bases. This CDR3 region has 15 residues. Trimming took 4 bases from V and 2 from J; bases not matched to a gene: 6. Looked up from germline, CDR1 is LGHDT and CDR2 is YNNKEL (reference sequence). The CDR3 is CASSLSSGHTDTQYF. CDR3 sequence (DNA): TGTGCCAGCAGCCTATCTAGCGGACACACAGATACGCAGTATTTT.

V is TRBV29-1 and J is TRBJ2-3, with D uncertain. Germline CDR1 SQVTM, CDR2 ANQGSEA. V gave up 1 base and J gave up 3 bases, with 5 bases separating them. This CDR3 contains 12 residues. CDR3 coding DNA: TGCAGCGTTGAAGTCGTTACAGATACGCAGTATTTT. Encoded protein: CSVEVVTDTQYF.

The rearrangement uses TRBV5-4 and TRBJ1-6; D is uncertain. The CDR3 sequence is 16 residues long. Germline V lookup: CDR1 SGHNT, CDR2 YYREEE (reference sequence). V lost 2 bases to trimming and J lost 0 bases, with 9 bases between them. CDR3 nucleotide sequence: TGTGCCAGCAGCTTCGGTAGGGACTCCTATAATTCACCCCTCCACTTT. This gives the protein CASSFGRDSYNSPLHF.